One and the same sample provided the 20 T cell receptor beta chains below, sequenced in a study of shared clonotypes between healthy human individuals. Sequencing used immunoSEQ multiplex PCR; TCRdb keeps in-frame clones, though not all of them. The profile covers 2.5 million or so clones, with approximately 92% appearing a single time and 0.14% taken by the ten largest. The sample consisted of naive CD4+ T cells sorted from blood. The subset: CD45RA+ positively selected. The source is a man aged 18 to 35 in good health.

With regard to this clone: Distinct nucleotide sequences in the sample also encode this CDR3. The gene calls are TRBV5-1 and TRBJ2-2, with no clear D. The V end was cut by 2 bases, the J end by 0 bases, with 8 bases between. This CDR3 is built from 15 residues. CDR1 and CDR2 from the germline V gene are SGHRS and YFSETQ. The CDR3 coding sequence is TGCGCCAGCAGCTTAGGCAGTGCGAACACCGGGGAGCTGTTTTTT. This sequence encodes CASSLGSANTGELFF.

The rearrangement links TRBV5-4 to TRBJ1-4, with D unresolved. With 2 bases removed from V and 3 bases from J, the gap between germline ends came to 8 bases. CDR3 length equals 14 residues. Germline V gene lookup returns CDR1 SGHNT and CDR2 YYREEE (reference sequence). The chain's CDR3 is CASSFIGANEKLFF. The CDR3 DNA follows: TGTGCCAGCAGCTTCATTGGCGCTAATGAAAAACTGTTTTTT.

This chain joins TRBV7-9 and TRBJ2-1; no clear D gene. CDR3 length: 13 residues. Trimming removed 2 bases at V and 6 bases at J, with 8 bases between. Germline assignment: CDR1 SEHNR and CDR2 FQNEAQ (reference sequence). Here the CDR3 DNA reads TGTGCCAGCAGCTTAAGCAGCCCCAATGAGCAGTTCTTC. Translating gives CASSLSSPNEQFF. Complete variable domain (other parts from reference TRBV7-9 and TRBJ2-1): DTGVSQNPRHKITKRGQNVTFRCDPISEHNRLYWYRQTLGQGPEFLTYFQNEAQLEKSRLLSDRFSAERPKGSFSTLEIQRTEQGDSAMYLCASSLSSPNEQFFGPGTRLTVL.

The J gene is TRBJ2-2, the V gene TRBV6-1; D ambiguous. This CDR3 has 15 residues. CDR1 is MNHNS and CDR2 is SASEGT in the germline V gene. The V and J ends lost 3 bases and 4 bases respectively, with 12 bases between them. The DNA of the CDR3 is TGTGCCAGCAGTGACACCCACTTTTCCACCGGGGAGCTGTTTTTT. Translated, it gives CASSDTHFSTGELFF.

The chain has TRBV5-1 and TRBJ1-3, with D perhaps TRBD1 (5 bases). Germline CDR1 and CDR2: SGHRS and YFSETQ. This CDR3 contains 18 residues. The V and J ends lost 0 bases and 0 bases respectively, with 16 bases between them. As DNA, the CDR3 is TGCGCCAGCAGCTTGGGCCCCCGCGCAGGGAGCTCTGGAAACACCATATATTTT. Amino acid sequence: CASSLGPRAGSSGNTIYF. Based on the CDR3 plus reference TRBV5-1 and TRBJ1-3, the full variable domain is KAGVTQTPRYLIKTRGQQVTLSCSPISGHRSVSWYQQTPGQGLQFLFEYFSETQRNKGNFPGRFSGRQFSNSRSEMNVSTLELGDSALYLCASSLGPRAGSSGNTIYFGEGSWLTVV.

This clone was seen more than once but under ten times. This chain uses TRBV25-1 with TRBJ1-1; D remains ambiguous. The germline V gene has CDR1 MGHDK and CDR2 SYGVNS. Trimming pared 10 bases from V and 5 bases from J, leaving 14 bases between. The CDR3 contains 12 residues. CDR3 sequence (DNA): TGTGCCACCAGGTACGGAAAAACTGAAGCTTTCTTT. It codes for CATRYGKTEAFF. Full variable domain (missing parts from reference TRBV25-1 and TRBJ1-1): EADIYQTPRYLVIGTGKKITLECSQTMGHDKMYWYQQDPGMELHLIHYSYGVNSTEKGDLSSESTVSRIRTEHFPLTLESARPSHTSQYLCATRYGKTEAFFGQGTRLTVV.

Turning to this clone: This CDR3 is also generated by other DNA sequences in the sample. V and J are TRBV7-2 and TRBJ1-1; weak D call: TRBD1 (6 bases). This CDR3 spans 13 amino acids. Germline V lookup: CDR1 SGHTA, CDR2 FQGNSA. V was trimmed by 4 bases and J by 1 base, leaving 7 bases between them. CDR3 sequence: CASSSQGNTEAFF. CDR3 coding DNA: TGTGCCAGCAGCTCACAGGGGAACACTGAAGCTTTCTTT.

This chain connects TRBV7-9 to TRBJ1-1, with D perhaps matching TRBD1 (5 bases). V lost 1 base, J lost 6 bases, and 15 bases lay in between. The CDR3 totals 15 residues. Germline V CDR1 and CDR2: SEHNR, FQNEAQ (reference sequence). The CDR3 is CASSLGPTGGAEAFF. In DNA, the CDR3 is TGTGCCAGCAGCTTAGGGCCCACGGGGGGGGCTGAAGCTTTCTTT.

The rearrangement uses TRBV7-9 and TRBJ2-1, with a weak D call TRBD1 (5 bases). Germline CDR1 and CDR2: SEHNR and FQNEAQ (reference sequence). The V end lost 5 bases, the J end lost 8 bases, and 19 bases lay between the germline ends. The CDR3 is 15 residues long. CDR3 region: CASSPSRVYRDEQFF. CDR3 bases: TGTGCCAGCAGCCCGTCCAGGGTTTACCGCGATGAGCAGTTCTTC.

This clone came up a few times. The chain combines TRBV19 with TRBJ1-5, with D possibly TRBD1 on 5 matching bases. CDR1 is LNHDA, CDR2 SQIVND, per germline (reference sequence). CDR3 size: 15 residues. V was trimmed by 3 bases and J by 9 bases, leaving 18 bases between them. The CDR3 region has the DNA TGTGCCAGTAGTATGGTGACCGGGACCGCGAGGCCCCAGCATTTT. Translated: CASSMVTGTARPQHF.

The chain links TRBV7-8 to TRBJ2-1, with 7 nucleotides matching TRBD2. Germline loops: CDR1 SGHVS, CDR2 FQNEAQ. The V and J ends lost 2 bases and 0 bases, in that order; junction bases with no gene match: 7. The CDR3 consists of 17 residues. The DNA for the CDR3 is TGTGCCAGCAGCTTAAGGTCTAGCGGAAACTCCTACAATGAGCAGTTCTTC. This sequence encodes CASSLRSSGNSYNEQFF.

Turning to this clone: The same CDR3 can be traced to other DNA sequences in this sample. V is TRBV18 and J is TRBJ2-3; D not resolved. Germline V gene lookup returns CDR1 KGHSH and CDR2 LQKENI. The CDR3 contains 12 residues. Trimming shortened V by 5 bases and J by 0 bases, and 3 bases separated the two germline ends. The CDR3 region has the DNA TGTGCCAGCTCATCGAGCACAGATACGCAGTATTTT. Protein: CASSSSTDTQYF.

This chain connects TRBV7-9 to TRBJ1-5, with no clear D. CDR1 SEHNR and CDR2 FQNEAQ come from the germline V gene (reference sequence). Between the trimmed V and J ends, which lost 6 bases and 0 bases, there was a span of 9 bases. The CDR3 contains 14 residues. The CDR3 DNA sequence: TGTGCCAGCAGTCGGGGTGATAGCAATCAGCCCCAGCATTTT. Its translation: CASSRGDSNQPQHF.

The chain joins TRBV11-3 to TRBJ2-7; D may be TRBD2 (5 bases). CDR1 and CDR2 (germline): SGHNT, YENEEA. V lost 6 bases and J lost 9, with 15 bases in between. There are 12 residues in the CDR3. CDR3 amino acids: CASSDDYGGQYF. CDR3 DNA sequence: TGTGCCAGCAGTGACGACTATGGAGGGCAGTACTTC.

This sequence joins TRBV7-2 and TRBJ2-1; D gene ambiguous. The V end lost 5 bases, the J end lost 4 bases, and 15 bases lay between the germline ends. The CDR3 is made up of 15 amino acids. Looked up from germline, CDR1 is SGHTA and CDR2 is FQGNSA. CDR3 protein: CASSPDLSRYNEQFF. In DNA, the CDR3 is TGTGCCAGCAGCCCTGATTTATCACGATACAATGAGCAGTTCTTC.

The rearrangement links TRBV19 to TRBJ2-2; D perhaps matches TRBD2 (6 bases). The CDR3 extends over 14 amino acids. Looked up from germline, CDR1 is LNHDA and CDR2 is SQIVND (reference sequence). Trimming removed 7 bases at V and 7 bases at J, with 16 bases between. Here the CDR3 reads CASKVLGGGGELFF. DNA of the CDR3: TGTGCCAGTAAAGTCTTGGGGGGTGGCGGGGAGCTGTTTTTT.

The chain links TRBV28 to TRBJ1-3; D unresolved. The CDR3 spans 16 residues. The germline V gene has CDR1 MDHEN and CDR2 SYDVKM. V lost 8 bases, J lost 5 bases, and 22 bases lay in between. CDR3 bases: TGTGCCAGCGGAATACGCGAGGGTGGGTACAGAAACACCATATATTTT. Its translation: CASGIREGGYRNTIYF.

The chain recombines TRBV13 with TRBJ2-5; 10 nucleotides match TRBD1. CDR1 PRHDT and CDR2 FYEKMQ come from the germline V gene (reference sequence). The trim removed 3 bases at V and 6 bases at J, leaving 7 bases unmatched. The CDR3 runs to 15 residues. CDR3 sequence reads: CASSLGDRGFQTQYF. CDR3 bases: TGTGCCAGCAGCTTGGGGGACAGGGGCTTCCAGACCCAGTACTTC. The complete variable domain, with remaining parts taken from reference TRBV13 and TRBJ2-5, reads AAGVIQSPRHLIKEKRETATLKCYPIPRHDTVYWYQQGPGQDPQFLISFYEKMQSDKGSIPDRFSAQQFSDYHSELNMSSLELGDSALYFCASSLGDRGFQTQYFGPGTRLLVL.

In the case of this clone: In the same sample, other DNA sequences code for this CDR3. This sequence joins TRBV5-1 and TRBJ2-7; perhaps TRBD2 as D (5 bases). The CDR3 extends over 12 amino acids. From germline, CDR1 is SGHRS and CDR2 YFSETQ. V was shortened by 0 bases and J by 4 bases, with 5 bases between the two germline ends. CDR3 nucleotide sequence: TGCGCCAGCAGCTTGGTAGCGTACGAGCAGTACTTC. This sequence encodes CASSLVAYEQYF.

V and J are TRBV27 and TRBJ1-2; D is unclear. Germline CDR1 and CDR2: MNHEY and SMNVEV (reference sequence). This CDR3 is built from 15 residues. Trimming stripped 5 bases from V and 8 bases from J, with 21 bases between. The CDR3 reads CASSRTGFLTGGYTF. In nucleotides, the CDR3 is TGTGCCAGCAGTCGCACGGGCTTCCTCACTGGGGGCTACACCTTC.